This T cell receptor beta chain was retrieved from a study of shared clonotypes between healthy human individuals. As for this clone: Its antigen is currently unknown.

Overall study results and limits: Among the subsets, naive ones generally showed larger estimated richness than memory ones. A handful of donors held roughly 5% of naive CD4 clonotypes in common.

CDR1 and CDR2 (germline): SGHTA, FQGNSA. The CDR3 consists of 13 residues. The junction had 7 bases not matched to a gene; V was cut back by 8 bases and J by 3 bases. Several immunoSEQ 96-well plates shared each subset's DNA, each plate a replicate. TCRdb keeps only in-frame clones here, not all; method: immunoSEQ multiplex PCR. In the table there are fewer than 1.8 million clones, approximately 98.5% of which are singletons. Donors were Caucasian adults residing in Nashville, Tennessee, USA. The specimen sequenced was naive CD4+ T cells sorted from blood. As to subset: CD45RA+ positively selected. This chain uses TRBV7-2 with TRBJ2-7, with 7 bases matching TRBD1. The TCR originated in a young man in good health. Here the CDR3 DNA reads TGTGCCAGCCGTAGGACAGGCCTCTACGAGCAGTACTTC. Amino acid sequence: CASRRTGLYEQYF. The whole variable domain, remainder taken from reference TRBV7-2 and TRBJ2-7, is GAGVSQSPSNKVTEKGKDVELRCDPISGHTALYWYRQSLGQGLEFLIYFQGNSAPDKSGLPSDRFSAERTGGSVSTLTIQRTQQEDSAVYLCASRRTGLYEQYFGPGTRLTVT.